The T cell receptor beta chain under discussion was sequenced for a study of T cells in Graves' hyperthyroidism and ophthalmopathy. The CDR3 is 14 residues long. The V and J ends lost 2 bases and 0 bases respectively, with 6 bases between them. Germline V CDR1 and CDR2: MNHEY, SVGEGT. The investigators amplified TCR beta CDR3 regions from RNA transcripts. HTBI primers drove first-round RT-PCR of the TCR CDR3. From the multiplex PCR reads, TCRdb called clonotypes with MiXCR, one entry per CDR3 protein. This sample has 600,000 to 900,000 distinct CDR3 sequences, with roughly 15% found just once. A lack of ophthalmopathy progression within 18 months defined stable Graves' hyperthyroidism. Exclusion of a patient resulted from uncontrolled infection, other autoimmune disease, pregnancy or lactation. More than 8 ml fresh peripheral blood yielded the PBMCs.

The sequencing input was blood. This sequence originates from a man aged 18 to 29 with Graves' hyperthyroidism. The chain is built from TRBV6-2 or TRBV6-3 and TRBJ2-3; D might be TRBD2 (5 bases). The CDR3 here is CASSYPGSTDTQYF. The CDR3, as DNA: TGTGCCAGCAGTTACCCGGGGAGCACAGATACGCAGTATTTT.